This T cell receptor (beta chain) emerged from a study of T cells after posttransplantation cyclophosphamide. Clones were read by immunoSEQ multiplex PCR, and TCRdb kept only the in-frame ones, dropping some. This sample has tens of thousands of clones, each found more than once. This clone was detected ten times or more. Its specificity is not known. Findings and limits, study-wide: TRB clonality was highly associated with recipient CMV seropositivity and reactivation. Skin or GI-infiltrating T cells shared few TRB sequences with blood.

CDR3 length equals 13 residues. Per germline, CDR1 SGHNT and CDR2 YYREEE (reference sequence). Between the trimmed V and J ends, which lost 7 bases and 7 bases, there was a span of 17 bases. The receptor was derived from a man younger than 40 in good health and a related stem cell transplant donor. The gene calls are TRBV5-4 and TRBJ1-2, with D tentatively TRBD1 (6 bases). Sequences were obtained from PBMCs. The CDR3 sequence is CASQSRGPSGYTF. The CDR3 bases are TGTGCCAGCCAGAGCAGGGGCCCCTCTGGCTACACCTTC. Based on the CDR3 plus reference TRBV5-4 and TRBJ1-2, the full variable domain is ETGVTQSPTHLIKTRGQQVTLRCSSQSGHNTVSWYQQALGQGPQFIFQYYREEENGRGNFPPRFSGLQFPNYSSELNVNALELDDSALYLCASQSRGPSGYTFGSGTRLTVV.